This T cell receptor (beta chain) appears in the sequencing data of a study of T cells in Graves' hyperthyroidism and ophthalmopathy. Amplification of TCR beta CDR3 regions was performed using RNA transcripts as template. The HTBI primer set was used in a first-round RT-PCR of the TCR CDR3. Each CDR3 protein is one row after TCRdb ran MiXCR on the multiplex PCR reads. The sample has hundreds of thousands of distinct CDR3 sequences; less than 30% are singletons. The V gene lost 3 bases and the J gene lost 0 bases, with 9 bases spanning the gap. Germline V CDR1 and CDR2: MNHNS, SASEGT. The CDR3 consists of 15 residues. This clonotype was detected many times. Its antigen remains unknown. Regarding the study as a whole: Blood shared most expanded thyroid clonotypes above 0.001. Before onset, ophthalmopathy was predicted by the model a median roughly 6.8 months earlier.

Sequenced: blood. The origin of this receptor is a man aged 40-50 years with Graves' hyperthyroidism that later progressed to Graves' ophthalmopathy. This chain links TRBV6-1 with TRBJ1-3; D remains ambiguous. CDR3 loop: CASSENHLSGNTIYF. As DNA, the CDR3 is TGTGCCAGCAGTGAGAACCATCTCTCTGGAAACACCATATATTTT.